Below, 17 T cell receptor beta chains from the same sample are listed, as sequenced in a study of control samples from healthy donors and cancer patients. Measured with immunoSEQ multiplex PCR; TCRdb has only the in-frame clones, and not every one. The sample lists around 200,000 clones; 85% to 95% were seen once. Source material: blood. These receptors were obtained from a man in his late teens or twenties in good health.

This clone was counted a single time. The rearrangement uses TRBV19 and TRBJ2-3; maybe TRBD2 (5 bases). The germline V gene has CDR1 LNHDA and CDR2 SQIVND (reference sequence). Trimming left V 7 bases short and J 6 bases short, with 17 bases between. The CDR3 runs 14 residues. This CDR3 reads CASMGGYPRDTQYF. The CDR3, as DNA: TGTGCCAGTATGGGCGGGTACCCCCGGGATACGCAGTATTTT.

The V gene is TRBV19, the J gene TRBJ1-5; D is undetermined. Germline lookup yields CDR1 LNHDA and CDR2 SQIVND (reference sequence). Trimming left V 1 base short and J 6 bases short, with 10 bases between. The CDR3 length is 14 residues. The CDR3 DNA follows: TGTGCCAGTAGTATAGGATCTAGCGGTCAGCCCCAGCATTTT. Protein: CASSIGSSGQPQHF.

The J gene is TRBJ2-1, the V gene TRBV5-1; 11 positions match TRBD2. Germline CDR1 SGHRS, CDR2 YFSETQ. V gave up 0 bases and J gave up 0 bases; unmatched junction bases: 8. The CDR3 runs 19 residues. CDR3 in DNA: TGCGCCAGCAGCTTGGGGCTAGCGGGGGGCCCTAGCTCCTACAATGAGCAGTTCTTC. The encoded protein is CASSLGLAGGPSSYNEQFF.

The chain joins TRBV5-1 to TRBJ2-1, with no clear D. There are 14 residues in the CDR3. Trimming removed 4 bases from V and 4 bases from J, with 12 bases in between. Germline assignment: CDR1 SGHRS and CDR2 YFSETQ. CDR3 region: CASSGEGRYNEQFF. In DNA, the CDR3 is TGCGCCAGCAGCGGAGAAGGTAGATACAATGAGCAGTTCTTC.

V usage is TRBV19 and J usage is TRBJ2-7; D is tentatively TRBD1 or TRBD2 (5 bases each). CDR1 is LNHDA and CDR2 is SQIVND in the germline V gene (reference sequence). The CDR3 length is 14 residues. Deletions cut 6 bases from V and 2 bases from J, with 14 bases between. CDR3 coding DNA: TGTGCCAGTAGGGGACCTTATCCAGCCTACGAGCAGTACTTC. It translates to CASRGPYPAYEQYF.

The chain recombines TRBV2 with TRBJ1-5, with D unresolved. CDR1 and CDR2 (germline): SNHLY, FYNNEI. The ends were cut back, 8 bases at V and 2 bases at J, with 10 bases in the middle. CDR3 length: 13 residues. The CDR3 nucleotides are TGTGCCAGCGATCGGTACCGCAATCAGCCCCAGCATTTT. As protein: CASDRYRNQPQHF.

The chain joins TRBV6-1 to TRBJ1-2; perhaps TRBD1 as D (6 bases). V lost 2 bases and J 6 bases, leaving 13 bases between the germline ends. CDR1 MNHNS and CDR2 SASEGT come from the germline V gene. CDR3 length: 14 amino acids. The CDR3 bases are TGTGCCAGCAGTGAAAGTGGGGGGCAAGATGGCTACACCTTC. Its translation is CASSESGGQDGYTF.

The chain links TRBV5-8 to TRBJ1-4; tentative D call: TRBD1 (5 bases). V gave up 1 base and J gave up 0 bases, with 10 bases separating them. The length of the CDR3 is 16 residues. Germline CDR1 reads SGHTS; CDR2 reads YDEGEE. The CDR3 DNA reads TGTGCCAGCAGCTTGTCGTTGGGGCCAACTAATGAAAAACTGTTTTTT. Its protein product is CASSLSLGPTNEKLFF.

The rearrangement uses TRBV6-2 or TRBV6-3 and TRBJ2-1; D is unresolved. CDR3 size: 15 residues. Germline V gives CDR1 MNHEY, CDR2 SVGEGT. The ends were cut back, 4 bases at V and 3 bases at J, with 13 bases in the middle. The CDR3 is CASSSFVGIYNEQFF. The CDR3 DNA reads TGTGCCAGCAGTTCATTCGTGGGGATCTACAATGAGCAGTTCTTC.

This chain uses TRBV5-5 with TRBJ1-5; D may be TRBD1 (6 bases). V was pared by 0 bases and J by 7 bases, with 11 bases between. The CDR3 consists of 14 residues. In germline, CDR1 is SGHKS, CDR2 YYEKEE (reference sequence). The CDR3 reads CASSLATGEQPQHF. The CDR3 nucleotides are TGTGCCAGCAGCTTGGCGACAGGTGAACAGCCCCAGCATTTT.

The V and J genes are TRBV2 and TRBJ2-7; D unresolved. Trimming removed 8 bases from V and 0 bases from J, with 11 bases in between. The CDR3 spans 13 residues. Germline assignment: CDR1 SNHLY and CDR2 FYNNEI. In DNA, the CDR3 is TGTGCCAGCCAAGGCTGGAGCTCCTACGAGCAGTACTTC. It specifies CASQGWSSYEQYF.

J is TRBJ1-1 and V is TRBV5-1; D unclear. Germline assignment: CDR1 SGHRS and CDR2 YFSETQ. The CDR3 is made up of 13 amino acids. Between the trimmed V and J ends, which lost 0 bases and 1 base, there was a span of 4 bases. CDR3 DNA sequence: TGCGCCAGCAGCTTGGAACAGAACACTGAAGCTTTCTTT. Translated: CASSLEQNTEAFF.

The V gene is TRBV5-1, the J gene TRBJ2-5; 8 bases are a match to TRBD2. The CDR3 has 14 amino acids. Unmatched junction bases numbered 6, after V lost 3 bases and J lost 5 bases. Germline CDR1 reads SGHRS; CDR2 reads YFSETQ. CDR3: CASSSSGTRETQYF. CDR3 coding DNA: TGCGCCAGCAGCTCCTCCGGGACTAGGGAGACCCAGTACTTC.

The chain combines TRBV5-1 with TRBJ2-3; D uncertain. The CDR3 is made up of 12 amino acids. Germline lookup yields CDR1 SGHRS and CDR2 YFSETQ. V lost 3 bases and J 6 bases, leaving 8 bases between the germline ends. CDR3 sequence: CASSWSSDTQYF. CDR3 coding DNA: TGCGCCAGCAGCTGGAGCTCGGATACGCAGTATTTT. Variable domain in full (rest from reference TRBV5-1 and TRBJ2-3): KAGVTQTPRYLIKTRGQQVTLSCSPISGHRSVSWYQQTPGQGLQFLFEYFSETQRNKGNFPGRFSGRQFSNSRSEMNVSTLELGDSALYLCASSWSSDTQYFGPGTRLTVL.

The rearrangement joins TRBV27 to TRBJ2-7, with D possibly matching TRBD2 (6 bases). The CDR3 has 14 amino acids. V lost 2 bases and J 2 bases, leaving 10 bases between the germline ends. CDR1 MNHEY and CDR2 SMNVEV come from the germline V gene (reference sequence). The CDR3 sequence is CASSLGGEPYEQYF. The CDR3 region has the DNA TGTGCCAGCAGTTTAGGAGGGGAGCCCTACGAGCAGTACTTC.

This sequence joins TRBV6-2 or TRBV6-3 and TRBJ2-3; D unresolved. Deletions cut 4 bases from V and 8 bases from J, with 13 bases between. The CDR3 consists of 13 residues. The germline gives CDR1 MNHEY, CDR2 SVGEGT. In DNA form, the CDR3 reads TGTGCCAGCAGTTTAGACCGAGGTGGTACGCAGTATTTT. Its protein is CASSLDRGGTQYF.

The J gene is TRBJ2-1, the V gene TRBV10-3, with D perhaps matching TRBD2 (7 bases). Germline CDR1 reads ENHRY; CDR2 reads SYGVKD. The V gene lost 0 bases and the J gene lost 7 bases, with 19 bases spanning the gap. The CDR3 length is 17 residues. The CDR3 reads CAISESLLGGRRNEQFF. The CDR3 bases are TGTGCCATCAGTGAGTCGTTATTGGGGGGGCGCAGGAATGAGCAGTTCTTC.